The next 5 T cell receptor beta chains were all read from a single sample in a study of vaccination and CD4 T cells after COVID-19. The treatment denotes: roughly ten-day PBMC culture with coronavirus spike peptide pools or control peptides (ViraFEST assay). CD4+ T cells that had been cultured provided DNA sequenced with the Oncomine TCR Beta short-read assay. TCRdb re-called the PCR reads through MiXCR, storing one row per CDR3 protein. This table holds tens of thousands of distinct CDR3 sequences, about 45% found once. The antigens of these receptors remain unknown. Sequencing used CD4+ T cells from blood, cultured in vitro. The source of these receptors is a human donor who had recovered from COVID-19.

The chain carries TRBV2 and TRBJ1-5; D not certain. Trimming removed 5 bases from V and 0 bases from J, with 11 bases in between. The germline V gene encodes CDR1 SNHLY and CDR2 FYNNEI. This CDR3 contains 15 residues. The CDR3 coding sequence is TGTGCCAGCAGTCCCCCCCCGGGTAGCAATCAGCCCCAGCATTTT. It is translated as CASSPPPGSNQPQHF.

This chain connects TRBV11-1 to TRBJ2-7; D possibly uses TRBD1 or TRBD2 (6 bases each). V lost 5 bases, J lost 7 bases, and 12 bases lay in between. The CDR3 sequence is 12 residues long. Germline CDR1 is SGHAT and CDR2 is FQDESV (reference sequence). As DNA, the CDR3 is TGTGCCAGCAGCGGGGGGCGCGGAGAGCAGTACTTC. Its translation: CASSGGRGEQYF.

The sample holds a few counts of this clonotype. V and J are TRBV6-1 and TRBJ2-4, with 10 bases lining up with TRBD1. V trimming: 4 bases; J trimming: 7 bases; junction bases outside the gene matches: 7. The CDR3 is 15 amino acids. CDR1 is MNHNS, CDR2 SASEGT, per germline. The chain's CDR3 is CASSARDRGLNIQYF. The CDR3 nucleotides are TGTGCCAGCAGTGCCAGGGACAGGGGTTTGAACATTCAGTACTTC.

This clonotype is termed medium-sized (0.01 to 0.1%). V gene TRBV20-1 combines with J gene TRBJ1-3; no definite D call. The CDR3 length is 15 residues. V was shortened by 7 bases and J by 0 bases, with 16 bases between the two germline ends. Germline CDR1 DFQATT, CDR2 SNEGSKA (reference sequence). The CDR3 loop reads CSVLIPRFSGNTIYF. In nucleotides, the CDR3 is TGCAGTGTACTAATCCCACGGTTCTCTGGAAACACCATATATTTT.

The chain is built from TRBV10-1 and TRBJ2-2, with no clear D. The CDR3 spans 15 residues. The germline V and J ends were trimmed by 5 bases and 0 bases, with 10 bases remaining between them. CDR1 and CDR2 from the germline V gene are WNHNN and SYGVQD (reference sequence). DNA for the CDR3: TGCGCCAGCAGTCCTATGGATACGAACACCGGGGAGCTGTTTTTT. It translates to CASSPMDTNTGELFF.